This T cell receptor (beta chain) was observed in a study of cytomegalovirus exposure and HLA in healthy donors. The study's findings and limits: Cytomegalovirus status, reportedly, was diagnosed with high specificity and sensitivity by the classifier.

After removal of 4 bases from V and 3 bases from J, the junction contained 2 bases not matched to a gene. Germline V gene lookup returns CDR1 SGHRS and CDR2 YFSETQ. The CDR3 contains 14 residues. A word on this clone: Its target is not known.

TCRdb's copy holds only in-frame clones and misses some; the assay was immunoSEQ multiplex PCR. The repertoire holds 150,000 to 200,000 clones, with more than 75% as singletons. Specimen: PBMCs. This rearrangement joins TRBV5-1 to TRBJ2-7, with 12 nucleotides matching TRBD2. This receptor was obtained from a woman between 18 and 30 years old in good health and CMV-seronegative. CDR3: CASSILAGGYEQYF. CDR3 in DNA: TGCGCCAGCAGCATACTAGCGGGAGGCTACGAGCAGTACTTC. The whole variable domain, remainder taken from reference TRBV5-1 and TRBJ2-7, is KAGVTQTPRYLIKTRGQQVTLSCSPISGHRSVSWYQQTPGQGLQFLFEYFSETQRNKGNFPGRFSGRQFSNSRSEMNVSTLELGDSALYLCASSILAGGYEQYFGPGTRLTVT.